What follows are 12 T cell receptor beta chains derived from one specimen sequenced in a study of post-analysis software for immune sequencing data. General study findings and limits: The study found TRBV5-6, TRBV5-1 and TRBV20-1 among five or six TRBV segments more frequent in patients than controls.

Prepared TCR beta cDNA libraries contained unique molecular identifiers. From the PCR reads, TCRdb called clonotypes with MiXCR, one entry per CDR3 protein. Among approximately 730,000 distinct CDR3 sequences listed, about 32% were seen once. Their antigen targets remain unknown. The sequenced material came from blood. The receptors shown here come from a girl under 18 with multiple sclerosis.

This clonotype has just a few counts. The V gene is TRBV19, the J gene TRBJ2-7; 13 bases agree with TRBD2. There are 17 residues in the CDR3. Germline V gene lookup returns CDR1 LNHDA and CDR2 SQIVND (reference sequence). Trimming cost V 4 bases and J 3 bases; bases outside gene matches: 9. The DNA of the CDR3 is TGTGCCAGTAGTAGGGGGACTAGCGGGATGGCGTTCTACGAGCAGTACTTC. Amino acids: CASSRGTSGMAFYEQYF.

This chain joins TRBV7-9 and TRBJ2-1; 9 nucleotides line up with TRBD2. V gave up 5 bases and J gave up 7 bases; unmatched junction bases: 15. The CDR3 length is 17 residues. The germline gives CDR1 SEHNR, CDR2 FQNEAQ (reference sequence). For the CDR3, the DNA is TGTGCCAGCAGCGACCCGAGGATAGCGGGAGTGGAGAATGAGCAGTTCTTC. This encodes CASSDPRIAGVENEQFF. The variable domain in full, with the rest retrieved from reference TRBV7-9 and TRBJ2-1, is DTGVSQNPRHKITKRGQNVTFRCDPISEHNRLYWYRQTLGQGPEFLTYFQNEAQLEKSRLLSDRFSAERPKGSFSTLEIQRTEQGDSAMYLCASSDPRIAGVENEQFFGPGTRLTVL.

This clonotype was observed a few times. The chain employs TRBV7-9 and TRBJ1-4; 8 bases line up with TRBD1. This CDR3 is built from 14 residues. CDR1 and CDR2 (germline): SEHNR, FQNEAQ (reference sequence). V lost 4 bases and J lost 8; bases outside the gene matches: 6. The CDR3 region has the DNA TGTGCCAGCAGCTCCCCAGGGGGCGACGAAAAACTGTTTTTT. Translating gives CASSSPGGDEKLFF.

The genes are TRBV20-1 and TRBJ1-5; 7 bases align to TRBD1. V was pared by 1 base and J by 7 bases, with 4 bases of the junction left unmatched. Germline assignment: CDR1 DFQATT and CDR2 SNEGSKA (reference sequence). The CDR3 loop spans 13 amino acids. The CDR3 reads CSARGRGKQPQHF. The CDR3 DNA is TGCAGTGCTAGAGGCAGGGGGAAACAGCCCCAGCATTTT.

This clonotype occurred a few times. The chain employs TRBV9 and TRBJ1-5; 7 nucleotides match TRBD1. V was clipped by 3 bases and J by 3 bases; unmatched bases: 6. This CDR3 has 15 residues. Germline V lookup: CDR1 SGDLS, CDR2 YYNGEE. The DNA for the CDR3 is TGTGCCAGCAGCGCGACAGGGATGGACAATCAGCCCCAGCATTTT. Translated: CASSATGMDNQPQHF.

The chain combines TRBV5-1 with TRBJ1-1; 11 nucleotides match TRBD1. The CDR3 has 16 residues. The junction had 7 bases not matched to a gene; V was cut back by 4 bases and J by 2 bases. Germline V gives CDR1 SGHRS, CDR2 YFSETQ. The CDR3 DNA reads TGCGCCAGCAGCGGCCGGACAGGGGGCGTCAACACTGAAGCTTTCTTT. It translates to CASSGRTGGVNTEAFF.

The CDR3 coding sequence is TGTGCCAGCAGCGCCATACAGGGCTCCTACAATGAGCAGTTCTTC. Protein: CASSAIQGSYNEQFF. J is TRBJ2-1 and V is TRBV9, with D possibly being TRBD1 (6 bases). Trimming shortened V by 3 bases and J by 0 bases, and 10 bases separated the two germline ends. Looked up from germline, CDR1 is SGDLS and CDR2 is YYNGEE. CDR3 length: 15 residues.

This clonotype showed up just a few times. V usage is TRBV3-1 and J usage is TRBJ2-5, with 7 bases that match TRBD2. Germline V gene lookup returns CDR1 LGHDT and CDR2 YNNKEL (reference sequence). Unmatched junction bases numbered 7, after V lost 5 bases and J lost 4 bases. The CDR3 is 14 amino acids. CDR3 sequence reads: CASSGGLVGETQYF. In DNA, the CDR3 is TGTGCCAGCAGCGGCGGACTAGTTGGAGAGACCCAGTACTTC.

The chain combines TRBV28 with TRBJ2-3; D is possibly TRBD1 (5 bases). There are 16 residues in the CDR3. Between the trimmed V and J ends, which lost 3 bases and 4 bases, there was a span of 17 bases. Germline V CDR1 and CDR2: MDHEN, SYDVKM. CDR3 sequence (DNA): TGTGCCAGCAGTTTGACGTCGGCAGGGATGTCAGATACGCAGTATTTT. This gives the protein CASSLTSAGMSDTQYF.

Ten or more counts support this clonotype. The gene calls are TRBV20-1 and TRBJ1-5, with D possibly being TRBD1 (6 bases). The V and J ends lost 6 bases and 3 bases respectively, with 15 bases between them. The CDR3 length is 14 residues. Per germline, CDR1 DFQATT and CDR2 SNEGSKA (reference sequence). CDR3 loop: CSALGSGDNQPQHF. CDR3 in DNA: TGCAGTGCGCTAGGGTCAGGGGACAATCAGCCCCAGCATTTT.

V gene TRBV12-3 or TRBV12-4 combines with J gene TRBJ2-3, with TRBD2 as a possible D gene (5 bases). This CDR3 spans 14 amino acids. V was cut by 7 bases and J by 2 bases, with 13 bases left in between. The CDR3, as DNA: TGTGCCAGCATGGCGGGCGGTTACACAGATACGCAGTATTTT. Translated, it gives CASMAGGYTDTQYF.

A few counts support this clonotype. This chain connects TRBV28 to TRBJ1-2, with D maybe TRBD1 (6 bases). V was clipped by 5 bases and J by 8 bases, with 18 bases between them. Germline CDR1 MDHEN, CDR2 SYDVKM. The CDR3 runs 14 residues. DNA of the CDR3: TGTGCCAGCAGTCCCGTTCGGACAGCGGGGGGCTACACCTTC. This encodes CASSPVRTAGGYTF.